This entry is about one T cell receptor (beta chain). The antigen is not known. The record originates from a study of blood T cells in healthy people across ages. Regarding the study as a whole: Diversity was higher, and naive CD4+ cells more numerous, in long-lived donors than in aged donors.

Trimming removed 5 bases from V and 1 base from J, with 13 bases in between. Germline CDR1 is SEHNR and CDR2 is FQNEAQ (reference sequence). This CDR3 has 15 residues. Combining a sample-barcoded 5' primer with a J-beta primer mix, a second PCR ran for roughly 7 to 11 cycles. TCRdb re-analysed the 5' RACE reads in MiXCR, keeping a single row per CDR3 protein. This sample has hundreds of thousands of distinct CDR3 sequences, with approximately 21% found just once. Isolating PBMCs gave at least 7 million of these cells per sample. This TCR was recovered from a man between 65 and 85 years old in good health. V is TRBV7-9 and J is TRBJ2-3, with D perhaps TRBD1 or TRBD2 (5 bases each). Sequencing used blood. The CDR3 nucleotides are TGTGCCAGCAGCAGAGGGGTTCCGGGCACAGATACGCAGTATTTT. As protein: CASSRGVPGTDTQYF.